This T cell receptor (beta chain) derives from a study of PD-L1 blockade in urothelial cancer. Background on the study: Patients had received 0 to 3 prior chemotherapy regimens.

Clones were sequenced by immunoSEQ multiplex PCR, and TCRdb holds only the in-frame ones, with some missing. Of some 89,000 clones in the sample, 85% to 90% were seen once. The V end was cut by 0 bases, the J end by 6 bases, with 9 bases between. There are 14 residues in the CDR3. Germline CDR1 SGDLS, CDR2 YYNGEE. The time point: pretreatment peripheral blood. The sequence was obtained from a man between 60 and 70 years old with urothelial cancer. The chain is built from TRBV9 and TRBJ2-2, with D possibly being TRBD2 (5 bases). The sequences come from PBMCs, collected around atezolizumab (anti-PD-L1) treatment. CDR3 loop: CASSVGEGSGELFF. CDR3 DNA: TGTGCCAGCAGCGTAGGAGAGGGTTCCGGGGAGCTGTTTTTT. The entire variable domain, with the rest obtained from reference TRBV9 and TRBJ2-2, is as follows: DSGVTQTPKHLITATGQRVTLRCSPRSGDLSVYWYQQSLDQGLQFLIQYYNGEERAKGNILERFSAQQFPDLHSELNLSSLELGDSALYFCASSVGEGSGELFFGEGSRLTVL.